This TCR beta chain stems from a study of blood T cell repertoires in COVID-19. In the study overall: Acute-phase and convalescent COVID-19 samples originated in the United States, Italy and Spain. Sample material is recorded as cDNA or gDNA derived from T cells, B-cell-depleted T cells, or PBMCs.

This CDR3 has 16 amino acids. The junction had 4 bases not matched to a gene; V was cut back by 3 bases and J by 0 bases. In germline, CDR1 is DFQATT, CDR2 SNEGSKA (reference sequence). Per the study methods: It was from reference gene primer amplification that nucleated cell counts were estimated. Clones were sequenced by immunoSEQ multiplex PCR, and TCRdb holds only the in-frame ones, with some missing. The DNA gave D and trimming, while V, J and clone size come from that table. The sample lists roughly 120,000 clones, roughly 84% occurring once. This clone occurred a few times. The specimen was peripheral blood. The chain combines TRBV20-1 with TRBJ1-6; 8 nucleotides line up with TRBD1. This clonotype originated in a woman in her seventies with acute or convalescent COVID-19. CDR3 residues: CSASMGQASYNSPLHF. CDR3 sequence (DNA): TGCAGTGCTAGTATGGGACAGGCCTCCTATAATTCACCCCTCCACTTT.